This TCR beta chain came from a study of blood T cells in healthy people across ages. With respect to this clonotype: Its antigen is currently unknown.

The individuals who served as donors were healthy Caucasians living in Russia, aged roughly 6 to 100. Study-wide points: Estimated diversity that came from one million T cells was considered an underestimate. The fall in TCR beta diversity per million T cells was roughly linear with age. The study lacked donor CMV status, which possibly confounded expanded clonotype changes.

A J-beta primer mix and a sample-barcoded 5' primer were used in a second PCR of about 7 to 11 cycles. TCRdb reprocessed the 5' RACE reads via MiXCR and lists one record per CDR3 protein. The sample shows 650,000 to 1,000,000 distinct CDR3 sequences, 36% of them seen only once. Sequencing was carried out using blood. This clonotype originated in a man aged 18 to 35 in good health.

The CDR3 loop is CASSDARLNEQFF. The DNA for the CDR3 is TGTGCCAGCAGTGATGCCCGGCTCAATGAGCAGTTCTTC. The rearrangement links TRBV12-3 or TRBV12-4 to TRBJ2-1; D ambiguous. This CDR3 region has 13 residues. V was trimmed by 5 bases and J by 6 bases, leaving 11 bases between them.